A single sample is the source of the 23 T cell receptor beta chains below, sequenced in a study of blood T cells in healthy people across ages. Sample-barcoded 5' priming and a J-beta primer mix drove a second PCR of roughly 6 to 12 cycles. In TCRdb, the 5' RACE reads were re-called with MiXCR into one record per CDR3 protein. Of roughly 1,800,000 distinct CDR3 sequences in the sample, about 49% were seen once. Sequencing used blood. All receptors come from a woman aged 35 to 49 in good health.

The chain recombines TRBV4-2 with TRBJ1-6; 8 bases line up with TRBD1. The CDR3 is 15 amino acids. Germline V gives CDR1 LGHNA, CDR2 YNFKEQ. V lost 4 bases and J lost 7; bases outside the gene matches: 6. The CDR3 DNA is TGTGCCAGCAGCCGGGAGGGACAGGTCAATTCACCCCTCCACTTT. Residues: CASSREGQVNSPLHF.

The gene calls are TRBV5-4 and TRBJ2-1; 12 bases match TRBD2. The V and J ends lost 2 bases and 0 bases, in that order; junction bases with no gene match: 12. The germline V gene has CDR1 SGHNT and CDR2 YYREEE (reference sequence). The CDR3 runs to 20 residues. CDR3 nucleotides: TGTGCCAGCAGCTTCCCCGAGAGGACTAGCGGGATAAGCTCCTACAATGAGCAGTTCTTC. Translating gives CASSFPERTSGISSYNEQFF.

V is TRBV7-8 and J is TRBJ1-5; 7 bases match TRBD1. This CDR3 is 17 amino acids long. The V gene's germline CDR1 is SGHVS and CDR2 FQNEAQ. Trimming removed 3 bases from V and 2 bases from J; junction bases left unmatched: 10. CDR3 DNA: TGTGCCAGCAGCTTTTCCGCAGGGGGGGTAGGCAATCAGCCCCAGCATTTT. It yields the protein CASSFSAGGVGNQPQHF.

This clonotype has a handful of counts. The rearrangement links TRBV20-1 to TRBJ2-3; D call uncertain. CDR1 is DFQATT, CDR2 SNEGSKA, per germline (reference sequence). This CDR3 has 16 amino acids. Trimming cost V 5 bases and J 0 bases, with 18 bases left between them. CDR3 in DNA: TGCAGTGCTGACAAGAGGTACCGGGTGAGCACAGATACGCAGTATTTT. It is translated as CSADKRYRVSTDTQYF.

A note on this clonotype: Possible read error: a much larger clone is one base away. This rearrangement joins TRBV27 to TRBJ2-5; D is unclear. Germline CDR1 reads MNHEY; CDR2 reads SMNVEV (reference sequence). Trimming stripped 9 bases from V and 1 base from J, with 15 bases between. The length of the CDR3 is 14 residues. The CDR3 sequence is CARRPLNPQETQYF. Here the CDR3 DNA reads TGTGCCAGGAGACCCCTCAACCCCCAAGAGACCCAGTACTTC.

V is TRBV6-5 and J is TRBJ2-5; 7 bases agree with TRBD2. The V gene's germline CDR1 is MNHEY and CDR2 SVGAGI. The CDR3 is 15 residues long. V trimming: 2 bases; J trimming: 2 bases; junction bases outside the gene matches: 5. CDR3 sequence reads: CASSYTAGWQETQYF. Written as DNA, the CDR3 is TGTGCCAGCAGTTACACAGCGGGGTGGCAAGAGACCCAGTACTTC.

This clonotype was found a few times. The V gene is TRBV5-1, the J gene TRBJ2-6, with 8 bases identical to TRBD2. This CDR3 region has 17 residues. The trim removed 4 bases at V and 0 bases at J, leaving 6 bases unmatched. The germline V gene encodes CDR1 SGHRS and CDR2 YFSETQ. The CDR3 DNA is TGCGCCAGCAGCGCATCAGCGGGGGCCTCTGGGGCCAACGTCCTGACTTTC. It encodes CASSASAGASGANVLTF.

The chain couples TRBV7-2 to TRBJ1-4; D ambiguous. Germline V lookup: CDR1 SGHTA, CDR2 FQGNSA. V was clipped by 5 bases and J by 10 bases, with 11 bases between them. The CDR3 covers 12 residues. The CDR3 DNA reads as TGTGCCAGCAGCCCGAAGCTGGGAAAACTGTTTTTT. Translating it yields CASSPKLGKLFF.

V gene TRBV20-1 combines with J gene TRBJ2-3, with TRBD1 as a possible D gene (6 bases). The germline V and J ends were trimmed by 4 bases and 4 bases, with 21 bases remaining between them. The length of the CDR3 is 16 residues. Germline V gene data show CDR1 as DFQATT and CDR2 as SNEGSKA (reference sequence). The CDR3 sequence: CSATDLGRGYADTQYF. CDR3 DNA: TGCAGTGCTACCGATTTAGGCAGGGGATACGCAGATACGCAGTATTTT.

CDR3: CASSPQGELQETQYF. In DNA, the CDR3 is TGTGCCAGCAGCCCCCAAGGAGAATTACAAGAGACCCAGTACTTC. The J gene is TRBJ2-5, the V gene TRBV11-2; D is undetermined. V lost 5 bases to trimming and J lost 2 bases, with 15 bases between them. Germline V gene sequence: CDR1 SGHAT, CDR2 FQNNGV. The CDR3 has 15 amino acids.

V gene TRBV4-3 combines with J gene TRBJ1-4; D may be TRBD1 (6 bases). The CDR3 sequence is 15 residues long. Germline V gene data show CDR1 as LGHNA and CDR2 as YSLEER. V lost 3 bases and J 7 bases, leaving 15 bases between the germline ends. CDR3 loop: CASSHQLGGFEKLFF. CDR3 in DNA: TGCGCCAGCAGCCATCAACTAGGGGGGTTTGAAAAACTGTTTTTT.

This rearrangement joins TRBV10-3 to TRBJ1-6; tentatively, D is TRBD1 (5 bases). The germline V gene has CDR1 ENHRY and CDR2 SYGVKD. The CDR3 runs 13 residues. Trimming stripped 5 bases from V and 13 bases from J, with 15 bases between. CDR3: CAISILGARPLHF. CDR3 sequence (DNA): TGTGCCATCAGTATCCTAGGGGCTCGGCCCCTCCACTTT.

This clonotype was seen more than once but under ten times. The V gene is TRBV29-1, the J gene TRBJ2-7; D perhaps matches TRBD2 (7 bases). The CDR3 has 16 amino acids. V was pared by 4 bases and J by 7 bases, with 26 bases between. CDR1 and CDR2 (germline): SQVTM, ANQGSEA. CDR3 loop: CSVGHVGGAGYNEQYF. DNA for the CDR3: TGCAGCGTTGGTCATGTTGGGGGGGCCGGTTACAATGAGCAGTACTTC.

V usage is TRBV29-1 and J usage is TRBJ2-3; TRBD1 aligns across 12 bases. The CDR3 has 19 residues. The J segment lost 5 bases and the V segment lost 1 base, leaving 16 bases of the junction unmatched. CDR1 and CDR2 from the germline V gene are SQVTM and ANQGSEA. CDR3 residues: CSVEVPAGTGGSVGDTQYF. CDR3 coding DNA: TGCAGCGTTGAAGTCCCTGCGGGGACAGGGGGCAGTGTGGGAGATACGCAGTATTTT.

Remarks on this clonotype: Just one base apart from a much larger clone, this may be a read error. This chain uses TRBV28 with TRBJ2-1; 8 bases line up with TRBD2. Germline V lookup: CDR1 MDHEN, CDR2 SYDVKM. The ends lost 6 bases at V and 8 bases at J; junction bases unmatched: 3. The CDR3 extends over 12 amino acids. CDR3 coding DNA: TGTGCCAGCAGGTTGGGACTAGATGAGCAGTTCTTC. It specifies CASRLGLDEQFF.

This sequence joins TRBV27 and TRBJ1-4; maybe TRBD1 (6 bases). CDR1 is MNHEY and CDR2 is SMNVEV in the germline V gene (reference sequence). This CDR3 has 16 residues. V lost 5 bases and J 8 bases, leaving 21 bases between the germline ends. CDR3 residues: CASSNLRAGAGEKLFF. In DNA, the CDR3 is TGTGCCAGCAGTAACCTGAGGGCGGGGGCTGGGGAAAAACTGTTTTTT.

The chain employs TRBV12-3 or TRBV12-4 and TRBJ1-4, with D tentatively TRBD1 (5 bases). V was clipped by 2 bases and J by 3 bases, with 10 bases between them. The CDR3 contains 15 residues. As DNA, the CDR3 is TGTGCCAGCAGTTTACAGCAGGGCTCTAATGAAAAACTGTTTTTT. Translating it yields CASSLQQGSNEKLFF.

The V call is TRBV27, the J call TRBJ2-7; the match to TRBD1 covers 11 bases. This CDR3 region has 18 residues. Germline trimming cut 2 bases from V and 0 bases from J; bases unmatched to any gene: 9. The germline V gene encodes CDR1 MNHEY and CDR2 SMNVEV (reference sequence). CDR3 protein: CASSLRSWDRGNSYEQYF. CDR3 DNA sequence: TGTGCCAGCAGTTTACGGAGCTGGGACAGGGGGAACTCCTACGAGCAGTACTTC.

The CDR3 is CASRPEAARGYTF. The CDR3 region has the DNA TGTGCCAGCCGACCAGAGGCTGCGCGTGGCTACACCTTC. V usage is TRBV5-6 and J usage is TRBJ1-2; D ambiguous. Germline V gives CDR1 SGHDT, CDR2 YYEEEE. V lost 7 bases and J lost 7, with 17 bases in between. The CDR3 is 13 residues long.

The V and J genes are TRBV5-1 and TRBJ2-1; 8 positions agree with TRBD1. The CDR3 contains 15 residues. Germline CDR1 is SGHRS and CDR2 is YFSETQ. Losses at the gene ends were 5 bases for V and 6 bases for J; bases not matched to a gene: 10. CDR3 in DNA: TGCGCCAGCAGGTTAACGGGACAGGTCGGCAATGAGCAGTTCTTC. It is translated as CASRLTGQVGNEQFF.

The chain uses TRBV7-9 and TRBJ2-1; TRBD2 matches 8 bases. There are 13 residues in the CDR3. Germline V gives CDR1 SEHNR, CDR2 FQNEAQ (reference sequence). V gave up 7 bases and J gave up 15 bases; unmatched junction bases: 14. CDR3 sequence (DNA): TGTGCCAGCATGCGAGCGGGGGCCACGGATTGGTTCTTC. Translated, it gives CASMRAGATDWFF.

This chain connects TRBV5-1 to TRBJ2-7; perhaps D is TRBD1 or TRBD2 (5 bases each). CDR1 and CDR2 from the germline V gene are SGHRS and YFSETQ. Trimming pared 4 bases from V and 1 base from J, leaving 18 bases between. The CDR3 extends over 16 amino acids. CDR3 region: CASSMGEGYGSYEQYF. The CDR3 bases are TGCGCCAGCAGCATGGGAGAGGGGTATGGATCCTACGAGCAGTACTTC.

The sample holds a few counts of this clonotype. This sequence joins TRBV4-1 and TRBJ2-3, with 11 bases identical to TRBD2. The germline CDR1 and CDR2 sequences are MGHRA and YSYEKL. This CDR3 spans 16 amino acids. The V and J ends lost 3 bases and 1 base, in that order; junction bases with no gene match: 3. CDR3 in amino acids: CASSQQLAGGTDTQYF. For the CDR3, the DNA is TGCGCCAGCAGCCAGCAACTAGCGGGGGGCACAGATACGCAGTATTTT.